Below are 29 T cell receptor beta chains sequenced from a single sample in a study of shared clonotypes between healthy human individuals. Some clones are missing from TCRdb's copy, which holds only in-frame ones; the method was immunoSEQ multiplex PCR. The sample has about 490,000 clones, about 80% seen once; the top ten hold roughly 12%. Sequenced material: PBMCs. Receptor source: a woman in her thirties or forties in good health. Some clones in this sample may be carry-over from other donors' samples.

The chain recombines TRBV6-6 with TRBJ2-5; D ambiguous. This CDR3 comprises 13 residues. CDR1 is MNHNY, CDR2 SVGAGI, per germline (reference sequence). The V and J ends lost 1 base and 5 bases respectively, with 8 bases between them. The CDR3: CASSYFASETQYF. CDR3 in DNA: TGTGCCAGCAGTTACTTTGCTTCGGAGACCCAGTACTTC.

As for this clone: Other nucleotide sequences in the sample specify the same CDR3. J is TRBJ2-3 and V is TRBV10-3, with unresolved D. The V gene lost 2 bases and the J gene lost 6 bases, with 12 bases spanning the gap. The germline V gene encodes CDR1 ENHRY and CDR2 SYGVKD. This CDR3 comprises 14 residues. The CDR3 coding sequence is TGTGCCATCAGTGAGGGCGGTCCCGGGGATACGCAGTATTTT. It translates to CAISEGGPGDTQYF.

This clone was detected ten times or more. The V gene is TRBV2, the J gene TRBJ1-1; no firm D call. The V gene's germline CDR1 is SNHLY and CDR2 FYNNEI. V lost 7 bases and J 7 bases, leaving 10 bases between the germline ends. This CDR3 has 11 amino acids. The CDR3 sequence is CASTRQVEAFF. The DNA for the CDR3 is TGTGCCAGCACGAGGCAAGTTGAAGCTTTCTTT.

The chain is built from TRBV7-2 and TRBJ2-1, with D possibly being TRBD2 (6 bases). V shed 3 bases and J shed 9 bases, with 18 bases lying between them. CDR3 size: 15 residues. CDR1 and CDR2 from the germline V gene are SGHTA and FQGNSA. The CDR3 DNA reads as TGTGCCAGCAGCTTGGAGGGACTCCGTGGGGTTGAGCAGTTCTTC. As protein: CASSLEGLRGVEQFF.

This clone is a singleton in its sample. This sequence joins TRBV19 and TRBJ1-5, with 7 bases aligning to TRBD1. Germline CDR1 LNHDA, CDR2 SQIVND (reference sequence). After removal of 5 bases from V and 7 bases from J, the junction contained 8 bases not matched to a gene. The CDR3 covers 14 residues. The chain's CDR3 is CASSGQALKQPQHF. DNA for the CDR3: TGTGCCAGTAGTGGACAGGCCTTAAAACAGCCCCAGCATTTT.

The chain couples TRBV2 to TRBJ1-5, with TRBD1 as a possible D gene (6 bases). Trimming left V 1 base short and J 6 bases short, with 10 bases between. This CDR3 contains 14 residues. In germline, CDR1 is SNHLY, CDR2 FYNNEI. The CDR3 loop is CASSEGRGAQPQHF. CDR3 DNA: TGTGCCAGCAGTGAAGGCAGGGGCGCTCAGCCCCAGCATTTT. Using reference TRBV2 and TRBJ1-5 for the parts outside the CDR3, the full variable domain is EPEVTQTPSHQVTQMGQEVILRCVPISNHLYFYWYRQILGQKVEFLVSFYNNEISEKSEIFDDQFSVERPDGSNFTLKIRSTKLEDSAMYFCASSEGRGAQPQHFGDGTRLSIL.

The chain carries TRBV5-4 and TRBJ2-5; TRBD1 or TRBD2 may be the D gene (5 bases each). V gave up 1 base and J gave up 5 bases, with 9 bases separating them. CDR3 length equals 13 residues. CDR1 and CDR2 (germline): SGHNT, YYREEE (reference sequence). The CDR3: CASSLLWGETQYF. The CDR3 bases are TGTGCCAGCAGCTTGCTTTGGGGGGAGACCCAGTACTTC.

The chain uses TRBV10-3 and TRBJ2-3, with 7 bases that match TRBD2. Trimming took 4 bases from V and 4 from J; bases not matched to a gene: 8. Germline V gene lookup returns CDR1 ENHRY and CDR2 SYGVKD. The CDR3 loop spans 15 amino acids. CDR3 DNA sequence: TGTGCCATCAGTGCGGCGGGAGATGGTTCAGATACGCAGTATTTT. It yields the protein CAISAAGDGSDTQYF.

The genes are TRBV25-1 and TRBJ2-1, with 9 bases lining up with TRBD1. Germline V gene lookup returns CDR1 MGHDK and CDR2 SYGVNS. The CDR3 length is 17 residues. Losses at the gene ends were 1 base for V and 4 bases for J; bases not matched to a gene: 8. In DNA form, the CDR3 reads TGTGCCAGCAGTGAATCCCACAGGGGGCCAGTTTACAATGAGCAGTTCTTC. Encoded protein: CASSESHRGPVYNEQFF.

This sequence joins TRBV2 and TRBJ1-5; the D is unclear. This CDR3 comprises 15 residues. V lost 1 base to trimming and J lost 4 bases, with 11 bases between them. Germline V CDR1 and CDR2: SNHLY, FYNNEI. The CDR3 DNA sequence: TGTGCCAGCAGTGAAGACCGGACGGCAAATCAGCCCCAGCATTTT. Translating it yields CASSEDRTANQPQHF.

The chain is built from TRBV9 and TRBJ2-1; D may be TRBD2 (5 bases). This CDR3 contains 15 residues. Germline CDR1 SGDLS, CDR2 YYNGEE. Trimming removed 4 bases from V and 4 bases from J, with 15 bases in between. The CDR3 region is CASSPTLRAYNEQFF. DNA for the CDR3: TGTGCCAGCAGCCCCACGTTGCGGGCATACAATGAGCAGTTCTTC.

The chain joins TRBV11-3 to TRBJ2-2; D is undetermined. CDR3 length: 16 residues. The V end was cut by 5 bases, the J end by 4 bases, with 17 bases between. CDR1 is SGHNT and CDR2 is YENEEA in the germline V gene. CDR3 residues: CASSPAVTRGTGELFF. The CDR3 DNA sequence: TGTGCCAGCAGCCCCGCCGTAACGCGAGGCACCGGGGAGCTGTTTTTT.

This clone was counted once. The CDR3 region is CATSRALINEKLFF. CDR3 nucleotides: TGTGCCACCAGCAGAGCGCTGATTAATGAAAAACTGTTTTTT. This chain uses TRBV15 with TRBJ1-4; D not certain. The V end lost 1 base, the J end lost 4 bases, and 7 bases lay between the germline ends. The germline gives CDR1 LNHNV, CDR2 YYDKDF (reference sequence). The CDR3 is 14 amino acids. Complete variable domain (other parts from reference TRBV15 and TRBJ1-4): DAMVIQNPRYQVTQFGKPVTLSCSQTLNHNVMYWYQQKSSQAPKLLFHYYDKDFNNEADTPDNFQSRRPNTSFCFLDIRSPGLGDTAMYLCATSRALINEKLFFGSGTQLSVL.

The table lists this clone with a count of one. For the CDR3, the DNA is TGCGCCAGCAGAGACAGGGGCCAAGAGACCCAGTACTTC. Protein: CASRDRGQETQYF. The chain recombines TRBV10-2 with TRBJ2-5; 8 positions match TRBD1. CDR3 length: 13 residues. Germline loops: CDR1 WSHSY, CDR2 SAAADI. V lost 6 bases to trimming and J lost 1 base; unmatched junction nucleotides: 1.

The CDR3 region is CASSRGTEAYEQYF. The CDR3 DNA follows: TGTGCCAGCTCACGCGGGACAGAGGCCTACGAGCAGTACTTC. This chain connects TRBV18 to TRBJ2-7, with D possibly being TRBD1 (7 bases). CDR1 is KGHSH and CDR2 is LQKENI in the germline V gene. The V gene lost 4 bases and the J gene lost 2 bases, with 12 bases spanning the gap. The CDR3 spans 14 residues.

The chain is built from TRBV7-6 and TRBJ2-5; possibly TRBD2 for D (5 bases). CDR3 length equals 17 residues. Germline values: CDR1 SGHVS, CDR2 FNYEAQ. V lost 0 bases and J 1 base, leaving 15 bases between the germline ends. The CDR3: CASSLAASIALQETQYF. CDR3 coding DNA: TGTGCCAGCAGCTTAGCCGCTAGCATTGCCCTCCAAGAGACCCAGTACTTC.

This clone was counted between two and nine times. This sample includes further DNA sequences coding for the same CDR3. This chain joins TRBV28 and TRBJ2-7; no firm D call. The germline V and J ends were trimmed by 4 bases and 3 bases, with 7 bases remaining between them. Germline V CDR1 and CDR2: MDHEN, SYDVKM. The length of the CDR3 is 12 residues. Here the CDR3 reads CASSSVYYEQYF. In DNA form, the CDR3 reads TGTGCCAGCAGTTCGGTGTACTACGAGCAGTACTTC.

The V call is TRBV19, the J call TRBJ1-2; 7 positions match TRBD1. This CDR3 has 14 amino acids. J lost 8 bases, V lost 5 bases, and 11 bases had no gene match. Germline lookup yields CDR1 LNHDA and CDR2 SQIVND (reference sequence). CDR3 DNA: TGTGCCAGTAGTCACCCCCCGCAGGGGGGGGGCTACACCTTC. Translation: CASSHPPQGGGYTF.

The V call is TRBV7-3, the J call TRBJ2-6, with D perhaps matching TRBD2 (5 bases). Deletions cut 5 bases from V and 0 bases from J, with 17 bases between. Looked up from germline, CDR1 is SGHTA and CDR2 is FQGTGA. The CDR3 runs 18 residues. In DNA form, the CDR3 reads TGTGCCAGCAGCCCGGGTCCGACGGGATACTCTGGGGCCAACGTCCTGACTTTC. Its translation: CASSPGPTGYSGANVLTF.

This clone was seen once. This chain joins TRBV18 and TRBJ2-1, with 8 bases identical to TRBD2. J was trimmed by 8 bases and V by 0 bases; bases with no gene match: 3. Germline V CDR1 and CDR2: KGHSH, LQKENI. This CDR3 is built from 14 residues. The CDR3 DNA reads as TGTGCCAGCTCACCACCGGGACTAGAGGATGAGCAGTTCTTC. It is translated as CASSPPGLEDEQFF.

The chain couples TRBV5-1 to TRBJ1-1; D is uncertain. The V end lost 6 bases, the J end lost 3 bases, and 18 bases lay between the germline ends. There are 15 residues in the CDR3. The germline gives CDR1 SGHRS, CDR2 YFSETQ. The CDR3 nucleotides are TGCGCCAGCAAACGGGAGGGAACGGAGTACACTGAAGCTTTCTTT. Its protein product is CASKREGTEYTEAFF.

This clone was observed at least ten times. The chain joins TRBV19 to TRBJ2-7; the D gene is possibly TRBD2 (6 bases). From germline, CDR1 is LNHDA and CDR2 SQIVND (reference sequence). Trimming removed 3 bases from V and 4 bases from J, with 13 bases in between. This CDR3 contains 14 residues. The CDR3 DNA sequence: TGTGCCAGTAGTATCCCGGGAGTTGGTTACGAGCAGTACTTC. Its translation is CASSIPGVGYEQYF.

The chain carries TRBV25-1 and TRBJ2-7; D call uncertain. This CDR3 spans 14 amino acids. V was trimmed by 2 bases and J by 3 bases, leaving 11 bases between them. Per the germline V gene, CDR1 is MGHDK and CDR2 is SYGVNS. CDR3 in amino acids: CASSEVGPYYEQYF. Written as DNA, the CDR3 is TGTGCCAGCAGTGAAGTTGGGCCATACTACGAGCAGTACTTC.

The J gene is TRBJ2-7, the V gene TRBV7-9; a possible D gene is TRBD2 (7 bases). Germline values: CDR1 SEHNR, CDR2 FQNEAQ (reference sequence). The CDR3 extends over 13 amino acids. V shed 1 base and J shed 6 bases, with 10 bases lying between them. This chain's CDR3 is CASSLVGGGEQYF. The CDR3 DNA reads as TGTGCCAGCAGCTTAGTGGGAGGGGGCGAGCAGTACTTC.

This rearrangement joins TRBV23-1 to TRBJ1-3; the match to TRBD1 covers 9 bases. TRBV23-1 is sorted into the ORF group, with uncertain function. V shed 8 bases, J shed 2 bases, and the junction held 10 bases outside the gene matches. This CDR3 region has 16 residues. CDR3 DNA: TGCGCCAGCGTTCCCCCCGGGACAGGGACTGGAAACACCATATATTTT. This codes for CASVPPGTGTGNTIYF.

The V gene is TRBV15, the J gene TRBJ1-5; D gene ambiguous. Germline CDR1 is LNHNV and CDR2 is YYDKDF (reference sequence). The germline V and J ends were trimmed by 2 bases and 7 bases, with 9 bases remaining between them. The CDR3 consists of 13 residues. CDR3 sequence: CATSRTREQPQHF. The CDR3 DNA reads as TGTGCCACCAGCAGAACCCGGGAACAGCCCCAGCATTTT.

The rearrangement joins TRBV30 to TRBJ1-5, with D maybe TRBD1 (6 bases). Germline assignment: CDR1 GTSNPN and CDR2 SVGIG (reference sequence). The ends were cut back, 7 bases at V and 6 bases at J, with 16 bases in the middle. This CDR3 is built from 13 residues. CDR3 nucleotides: TGTGCCTCCGATAAAGGGGGAAGTCAGCCCCAGCATTTT. Translating it yields CASDKGGSQPQHF.

The chain couples TRBV15 to TRBJ2-1; TRBD2 matches 8 bases. CDR1 is LNHNV, CDR2 YYDKDF, per germline (reference sequence). There are 17 residues in the CDR3. V lost 0 bases to trimming and J lost 1 base; unmatched junction nucleotides: 5. The CDR3 nucleotides are TGTGCCACCAGCAGAGAGTCTCGCGGGAGGTCCTACAATGAGCAGTTCTTC. Amino acids: CATSRESRGRSYNEQFF.

The rearrangement uses TRBV7-2 and TRBJ2-7, with TRBD2 matching 9 bases. V was clipped by 8 bases and J by 2 bases; unmatched bases: 4. The CDR3 loop spans 13 amino acids. The germline gives CDR1 SGHTA, CDR2 FQGNSA. The CDR3 region has the DNA TGTGCCAGCTCGGGACTAGCCCCCTACGAGCAGTACTTC. Amino acids: CASSGLAPYEQYF.